The rows below give T cell receptor beta chains drawn from one sample of a study of control samples from healthy donors and cancer patients. Profiling relied on immunoSEQ multiplex PCR, and the TCRdb table lists in-frame clones only, not all of them. The repertoire holds more than 50,000 clones, with 90% as singletons. Material: PBMCs. The receptors here all came from a woman between 50 and 59 years old with colorectal cancer. Both conserved end residues are trimmed from each CDR3.

j_gene | v_gene | CDR3aa
TRBJ1-6 | TRBV6-6 | ASSYAYNSPLH
TRBJ1-2 | TRBV7-8 | ASSSLGPGDYGYT
TRBJ1-4 | TRBV2 | ASSIRQGAGEKLF
TRBJ1-2 | TRBV2 | ASSEDREQGT
TRBJ2-3 | TRBV14 | ASSQELWDRGANTQY
TRBJ1-1 | TRBV30 | AWRKITGDYTEAF
TRBJ1-1 | TRBV10-3 | AIRGTENTEAF
TRBJ2-1 | TRBV5-1 | ASSLVGGPYNEQF
TRBJ1-1 | TRBV6-5 | ASTAPDGVGTEAF
TRBJ1-1 | TRBV29-1 | SVEVGQGQAF
TRBJ1-4 | TRBV2 | ASSEAGGPNEKLF
TRBJ2-2 | TRBV7-7 | ASSPWDRGNTGELF
TRBJ2-7 | TRBV6-5 | ASLAGGSGEQY
TRBJ2-7 | TRBV6-5 | ASRRSGQPYEQY
TRBJ2-1 | TRBV18 | ASSDAGLGYNEQF
TRBJ2-1 | TRBV12-1 | ASSFASLTDIYNEQF
TRBJ1-5 | TRBV6-5 | ASSFNSNQPQH
TRBJ1-3 | TRBV27 | ASSPRDRERLY
TRBJ2-3 | TRBV12-5 | ASGPGQGGSTDTQY
TRBJ2-7 | TRBV2 | ASKRYEQY
TRBJ1-4 | TRBV6-6 | ASSYSNNLDEKLF
TRBJ1-5 | TRBV5-1 | ASSLTGDQPQH
TRBJ1-5 | TRBV19 | ASSPGFSNQPQH